This section outlines one TCR beta chain sequence together with its context. The antigen is unknown. Unique molecular identifiers were attached to individual cDNA molecules during library preparation. Authors' methods: The number of TCRs in each sample had a median of approximately 96,000 and spanned roughly 23,224 to 750,000. One entry per CDR3 protein results from TCRdb running MiXCR on the RACE reads. These V and J calls originate from TCRdb's pipeline instead of the authors' own analysis. The sample consists of 130,000 or so distinct CDR3 sequences, 9% to 10% of them appearing once. This sample was included in a study of human T cells and chemical hapten exposure. In the study overall: Yields of TCR per sample differed, chiefly owing to small differences in pooled library volume.

The study, taken as a whole, reports: Once DPC sensitization occurred, TCRs above 1 in 1000 frequency showed no change.

Time point denoted: healthy volunteer bleed at 2 weeks. RNA extraction used unfractionated whole blood as the source of total RNA. The CDR3 extends over 18 amino acids. The V end was cut by 1 base, the J end by 0 bases, with 16 bases between. Germline values: CDR1 SEHNR, CDR2 FQNEAQ (reference sequence). The source material was whole blood. This TCR derives from a male donor in good health. Some clones in this sample may be carry-over from other donors' samples. V usage is TRBV7-9 and J usage is TRBJ2-1, with D perhaps matching TRBD1 (5 bases). The CDR3 sequence is CASSLVRRQRSSYNEQFF. The CDR3 DNA reads TGTGCCAGCAGCTTAGTTAGAAGACAGCGTTCCTCCTACAATGAGCAGTTCTTC.